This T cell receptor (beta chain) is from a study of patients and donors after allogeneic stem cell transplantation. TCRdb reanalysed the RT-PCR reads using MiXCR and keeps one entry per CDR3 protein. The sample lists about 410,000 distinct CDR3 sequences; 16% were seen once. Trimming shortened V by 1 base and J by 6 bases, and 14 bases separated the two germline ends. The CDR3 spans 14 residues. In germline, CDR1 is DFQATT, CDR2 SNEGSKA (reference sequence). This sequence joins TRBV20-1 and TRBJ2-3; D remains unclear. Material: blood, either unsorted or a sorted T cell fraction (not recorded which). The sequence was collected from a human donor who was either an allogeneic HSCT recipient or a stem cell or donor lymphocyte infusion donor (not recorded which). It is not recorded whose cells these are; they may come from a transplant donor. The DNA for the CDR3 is TGCAGTGCTAGAGCTACGAGAGACTTGGATACGCAGTATTTT. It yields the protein CSARATRDLDTQYF.